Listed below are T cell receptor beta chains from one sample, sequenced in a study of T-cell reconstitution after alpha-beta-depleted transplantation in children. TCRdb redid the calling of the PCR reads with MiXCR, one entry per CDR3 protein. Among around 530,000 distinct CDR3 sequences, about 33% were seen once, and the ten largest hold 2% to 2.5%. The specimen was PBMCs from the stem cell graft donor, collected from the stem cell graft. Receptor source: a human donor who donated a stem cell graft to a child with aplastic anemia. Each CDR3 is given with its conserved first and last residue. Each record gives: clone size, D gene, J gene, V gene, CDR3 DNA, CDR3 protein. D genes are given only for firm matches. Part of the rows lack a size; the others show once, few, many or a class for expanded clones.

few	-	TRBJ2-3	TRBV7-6	TGTGCCAGCAGCTCCCCATCTCTAGCAGATACGCAGTATTTT	CASSSPSLADTQYF
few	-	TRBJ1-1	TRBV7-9	TGTGCCAGCAGCCCCGACACCTACACTGAAGCTTTCTTT	CASSPDTYTEAFF
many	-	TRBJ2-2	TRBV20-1	TGCAGTGCTGTGGGACCTAGCAGGGTAACCGGGGAGCTGTTTTTT	CSAVGPSRVTGELFF
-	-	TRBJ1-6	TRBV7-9	TGTGCCAGCAGGGTGGAGGGGGATAATTCACCCCTCCACTTT	CASRVEGDNSPLHF
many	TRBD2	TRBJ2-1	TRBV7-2	TGTGCCAGCAGCGTGCCGGGACTAGCGAATCACTGGCAGTTCTTC	CASSVPGLANHWQFF
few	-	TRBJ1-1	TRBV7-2	TGTGCCAGCGACATAGGGAACACTGAAGCTTTCTTT	CASDIGNTEAFF
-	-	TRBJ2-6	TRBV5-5	TGTGCCAGCAGCTTGTCGGGACGGCTCTCTGGGGCCAACGTCCTGACTTTC	CASSLSGRLSGANVLTF
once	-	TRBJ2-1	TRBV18	TGTGCCAGCTCACTCCCTCCGGGGGACAGACATTTCTTC	CASSLPPGDRHFF
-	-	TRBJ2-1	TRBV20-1	TGCAGTGCTCCAAGGACCACCAATGAGCAGTTCTTC	CSAPRTTNEQFF
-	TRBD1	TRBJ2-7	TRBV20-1	TGCAGTGCTAGAGATCCCGACAGGGGGCAATACGAGCAGTACTTC	CSARDPDRGQYEQYF
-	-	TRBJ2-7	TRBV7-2	TGTGCCAGCAGCTTAGCGCTAACAGATTCCTACGAGCAGTACTTC	CASSLALTDSYEQYF
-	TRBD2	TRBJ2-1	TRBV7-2	TGTGCCAGCAGCCCCCTAGCGGGAGGAGGAGTCAATGAGCAGTTCTTC	CASSPLAGGGVNEQFF
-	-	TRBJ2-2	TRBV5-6	TGTGCCAGCAGATCGGGAACCGGGGAGCTGTTTTTT	CASRSGTGELFF
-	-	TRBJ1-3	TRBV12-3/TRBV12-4	TGTGCCAGCAGTTTTGTCGGGGATGGAAACACCATATATTTT	CASSFVGDGNTIYF
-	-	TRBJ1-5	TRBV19	TGTGCCAGTAGTAACCAGGGAGGAACGAAGCCCCAGCATTTT	CASSNQGGTKPQHF
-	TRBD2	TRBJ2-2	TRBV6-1	TGTGCCAGCAGTGAAGGGAGACTAGCGGGAGTGGAAGGGGAGCTGTTTTTT	CASSEGRLAGVEGELFF
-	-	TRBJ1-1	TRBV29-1	TGCACCGCGGCCGGGCTGAGGGACCAAGCTTTCTTT	CTAAGLRDQAFF
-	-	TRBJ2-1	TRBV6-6	TGTGCCAGCAGTAGCTTTAGGGTTAGGAGGCAGTTCTTC	CASSSFRVRRQFF
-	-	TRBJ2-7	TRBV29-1	TGCAGCGTTGAATGGGCGGGAAGGAACTACGAGCAGTACTTC	CSVEWAGRNYEQYF
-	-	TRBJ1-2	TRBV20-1	TGCAGTGCTTTACTTTCCCTCAGGGGATATGGCTACACCTTC	CSALLSLRGYGYTF
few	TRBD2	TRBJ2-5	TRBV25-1	TGTGCCAGCAGTGAATGGTCGGATTTGACTAGCGGTACCCAGTACTTC	CASSEWSDLTSGTQYF
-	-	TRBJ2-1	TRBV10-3	TGTGCCATCAGTACCGTTTCTAGCGACAATGAGCAGTTCTTC	CAISTVSSDNEQFF
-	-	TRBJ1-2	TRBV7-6	TGTGCCAGCAGCGGAGTGATAGTTTTCGGCTATTATGGCTACACCTTC	CASSGVIVFGYYGYTF